One and the same sample provided the 12 T cell receptor beta chains below, sequenced in a study of blood T cell repertoires in COVID-19. TCRdb's table, derived via immunoSEQ multiplex PCR, lists solely in-frame clones and lacks some. The sample holds 260,000 or so clones, roughly four fifths seen once. The sample was peripheral blood. The source of these receptors is a woman in her 70s with acute or convalescent COVID-19.

The chain carries TRBV2 and TRBJ2-2, with 7 bases fitting TRBD2. V trimming: 4 bases; J trimming: 4 bases; junction bases outside the gene matches: 12. The germline CDR1 and CDR2 sequences are SNHLY and FYNNEI. The CDR3 is 17 amino acids. CDR3 amino acids: CASSARLAVYATGELFF. As DNA, the CDR3 is TGTGCCAGCAGTGCGAGGCTAGCGGTCTACGCCACCGGGGAGCTGTTTTTT. Full variable domain (remainder filled in from reference TRBV2 and TRBJ2-2): EPEVTQTPSHQVTQMGQEVILRCVPISNHLYFYWYRQILGQKVEFLVSFYNNEISEKSEIFDDQFSVERPDGSNFTLKIRSTKLEDSAMYFCASSARLAVYATGELFFGEGSRLTVL.

The chain combines TRBV4-3 with TRBJ1-1; tentatively, D is TRBD1 (5 bases). V was pared by 1 base and J by 3 bases, with 12 bases between. Germline loops: CDR1 LGHNA, CDR2 YSLEER. This CDR3 has 15 residues. The CDR3 region has the DNA TGCGCCAGCAGCCAAGGGGGGGGTAGATACACTGAAGCTTTCTTT. This gives the protein CASSQGGGRYTEAFF.

The chain joins TRBV28 to TRBJ2-7, with D unclear. CDR1 MDHEN and CDR2 SYDVKM come from the germline V gene. The length of the CDR3 is 11 residues. V lost 1 base to trimming and J lost 6 bases, with 4 bases between them. The CDR3: CASSLSSEQYF. CDR3 DNA sequence: TGTGCCAGCAGTTTATCATCCGAGCAGTACTTC.

The chain couples TRBV2 to TRBJ1-1; possibly TRBD1 for D (5 bases). CDR1 SNHLY and CDR2 FYNNEI come from the germline V gene. The germline V and J ends were trimmed by 3 bases and 7 bases, with 9 bases remaining between them. The CDR3 is made up of 12 amino acids. The CDR3 DNA reads as TGTGCCAGCAGTGATTGGGGCGTTGAAGCTTTCTTT. Translated, it gives CASSDWGVEAFF.

The gene calls are TRBV6-2 or TRBV6-3 and TRBJ1-2; D gene ambiguous. The V end was cut by 0 bases, the J end by 10 bases, with 12 bases between. The germline V gene has CDR1 MNHEY and CDR2 SVGEGT. The CDR3 is 13 amino acids. In nucleotides, the CDR3 is TGTGCCAGCAGTTACTCGAGTCATCTAGTCTACACCTTC. Amino acid sequence: CASSYSSHLVYTF.

The V and J genes are TRBV6-1 and TRBJ1-1; 7 bases are a match to TRBD1. V lost 3 bases and J lost 1; bases outside the gene matches: 5. The CDR3 extends over 15 amino acids. The germline V gene has CDR1 MNHNS and CDR2 SASEGT. The CDR3 sequence is CASSDTGQQNTEAFF. The CDR3 DNA is TGTGCCAGCAGTGATACGGGACAGCAGAACACTGAAGCTTTCTTT.

The chain has TRBV5-1 and TRBJ2-2; TRBD2 matches 11 bases. Per germline, CDR1 SGHRS and CDR2 YFSETQ. After removal of 3 bases from V and 5 bases from J, the junction contained 6 bases not matched to a gene. The length of the CDR3 is 16 residues. CDR3: CASSSLAGGNTGELFF. CDR3 sequence (DNA): TGCGCCAGCAGCTCCCTAGCGGGGGGTAATACCGGGGAGCTGTTTTTT.

The V gene is TRBV28, the J gene TRBJ1-3; D unclear. V lost 2 bases and J lost 1, with 9 bases in between. Germline V gene lookup returns CDR1 MDHEN and CDR2 SYDVKM. The CDR3 loop spans 15 amino acids. The chain's CDR3 is CASSLNGVSGNTIYF. The CDR3 bases are TGTGCCAGCAGTTTAAACGGGGTTTCTGGAAACACCATATATTTT.

V and J are TRBV18 and TRBJ2-7; D is undetermined. CDR3 length: 15 amino acids. Germline V gene sequence: CDR1 KGHSH, CDR2 LQKENI. The V end was cut by 3 bases, the J end by 0 bases, with 12 bases between. The CDR3 coding sequence is TGTGCCAGCTCACCTGATGTCAGGCCCTCCTACGAGCAGTACTTC. Its translation: CASSPDVRPSYEQYF. The entire variable domain, with the rest obtained from reference TRBV18 and TRBJ2-7, is as follows: NAGVMQNPRHLVRRRGQEARLRCSPMKGHSHVYWYRQLPEEGLKFMVYLQKENIIDESGMPKERFSAEFPKEGPSILRIQQVVRGDSAAYFCASSPDVRPSYEQYFGPGTRLTVT.

The chain combines TRBV4-2 with TRBJ1-4; 9 bases match TRBD1. CDR3 length: 17 amino acids. Germline V gene data show CDR1 as LGHNA and CDR2 as YNFKEQ. With 5 bases clipped from V and 3 bases from J, the junction kept 10 bases outside the gene matches. The CDR3 DNA follows: TGTGCCAGCAGCAAACAGGGGGCCCCGTCTTCTAATGAAAAACTGTTTTTT. Translating gives CASSKQGAPSSNEKLFF.

This sequence joins TRBV5-4 and TRBJ1-1; 7 bases match TRBD1. V was pared by 0 bases and J by 0 bases, with 2 bases of the junction left unmatched. The CDR3 extends over 15 amino acids. Germline V gene sequence: CDR1 SGHNT, CDR2 YYREEE (reference sequence). This chain's CDR3 is CASSLGQGMNTEAFF. DNA for the CDR3: TGTGCCAGCAGCTTGGGACAGGGAATGAACACTGAAGCTTTCTTT.

The count of this clone is one. V usage is TRBV5-1 and J usage is TRBJ2-7; possible D gene TRBD2, 5 bases. Looked up from germline, CDR1 is SGHRS and CDR2 is YFSETQ. The CDR3 length is 14 residues. Trimming pared 0 bases from V and 0 bases from J, leaving 7 bases between. The CDR3 DNA reads TGCGCCAGCAGCTTGGCCAGCGGCTCCTACGAGCAGTACTTC. Amino acid sequence: CASSLASGSYEQYF.